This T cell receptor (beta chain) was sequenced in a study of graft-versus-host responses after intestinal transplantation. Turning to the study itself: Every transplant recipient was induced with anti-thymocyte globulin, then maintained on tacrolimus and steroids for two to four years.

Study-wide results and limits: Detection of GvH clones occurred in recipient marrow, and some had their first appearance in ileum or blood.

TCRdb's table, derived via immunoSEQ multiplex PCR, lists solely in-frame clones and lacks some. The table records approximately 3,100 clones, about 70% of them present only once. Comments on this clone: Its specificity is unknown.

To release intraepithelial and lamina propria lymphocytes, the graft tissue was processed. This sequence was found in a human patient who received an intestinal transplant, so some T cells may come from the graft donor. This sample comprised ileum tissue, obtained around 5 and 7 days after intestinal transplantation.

The CDR3 DNA reads as TGTGCCAGCTCACCAATAGAAAACCTCTTGGGGAGCACTGAAGCTTTCTTT. Amino acids: CASSPIENLLGSTEAFF. The chain couples TRBV18 to TRBJ1-1; D is unclear. V lost 2 bases and J 4 bases, leaving 20 bases between the germline ends. Germline V gene lookup returns CDR1 KGHSH and CDR2 LQKENI. The CDR3 runs to 17 residues.